The 11 T cell receptor beta chains below were found in one sample sequenced in a study of CD8 T cells in Susac syndrome. Reverse transcription of about 0.5 to 1 ug RNA was carried out with random hexamers. MiXCR was run by TCRdb on the immunoSEQ multiplex PCR reads, yielding one entry per CDR3 protein. The sample records more than 150,000 distinct CDR3 sequences, about 93% being singletons. Input material: CD4+ T cells from PBMCs. Receptor source: a human donor in good health.

The chain employs TRBV20-1 and TRBJ1-1; 7 nucleotides agree with TRBD1. Germline CDR1 reads DFQATT; CDR2 reads SNEGSKA (reference sequence). The CDR3 has 14 amino acids. The V gene end was trimmed by 3 bases and the J gene end by 1 base; junction bases not matched to a gene: 5. The CDR3 DNA is TGCAGTGCTAGGACAGGGTCCGCGAACACTGAAGCTTTCTTT. It yields the protein CSARTGSANTEAFF.

The chain recombines TRBV9 with TRBJ2-7; 10 bases are a match to TRBD2. From germline, CDR1 is SGDLS and CDR2 YYNGEE. CDR3 length: 15 amino acids. Germline trimming cut 2 bases from V and 0 bases from J; bases unmatched to any gene: 2. CDR3: CASSVSGGASYEQYF. CDR3 in DNA: TGTGCCAGCAGCGTGAGCGGGGGGGCCTCCTACGAGCAGTACTTC.

This chain connects TRBV29-1 to TRBJ1-1; weak D call: TRBD1 (6 bases). The CDR3 totals 11 residues. Germline lookup yields CDR1 SQVTM and CDR2 ANQGSEA. Between the trimmed V and J ends, which lost 4 bases and 7 bases, there was a span of 10 bases. The CDR3 loop is CSVAGAGEAFF. CDR3 DNA sequence: TGCAGCGTTGCAGGGGCCGGTGAAGCTTTCTTT.

The chain joins TRBV30 to TRBJ1-1, with D unresolved. CDR1 and CDR2 from the germline V gene are GTSNPN and SVGIG (reference sequence). This CDR3 spans 12 amino acids. Deletions cut 0 bases from V and 11 bases from J, with 13 bases between. CDR3 sequence: CAWSVLEVRAFF. The CDR3 region has the DNA TGTGCCTGGAGTGTACTTGAGGTTCGGGCTTTCTTT.

This sequence joins TRBV4-3 and TRBJ1-2, with D hard to call. CDR1 LGHNA and CDR2 YSLEER come from the germline V gene. The CDR3 consists of 15 residues. The V and J ends lost 1 base and 4 bases respectively, with 13 bases between them. CDR3 sequence (DNA): TGCGCCAGCAGCCAAGGGACGGCCCCCTCCTATGGCTACACCTTC. Its protein product is CASSQGTAPSYGYTF.

This clonotype was observed a single time. V is TRBV9 and J is TRBJ2-1; possibly TRBD2 for D (6 bases). The CDR3 covers 14 residues. Germline V lookup: CDR1 SGDLS, CDR2 YYNGEE. V was shortened by 7 bases and J by 0 bases, with 11 bases between the two germline ends. The CDR3 here is CASGGGSSYNEQFF. The CDR3 bases are TGTGCCAGCGGCGGAGGGAGCTCCTACAATGAGCAGTTCTTC.

This chain joins TRBV11-1 and TRBJ1-2, with TRBD1 matching over 8 bases. CDR1 and CDR2 from the germline V gene are SGHAT and FQDESV (reference sequence). Germline trimming cut 6 bases from V and 3 bases from J; bases unmatched to any gene: 9. The CDR3 is 15 residues long. CDR3: CASSSGQGAHYGYTF. The CDR3, as DNA: TGTGCCAGCAGTAGCGGGCAGGGGGCGCACTATGGCTACACCTTC.

The V call is TRBV24-1, the J call TRBJ2-7; a weak D match, TRBD1 (5 bases). The CDR3 is 13 amino acids. Trimming stripped 2 bases from V and 5 bases from J, with 9 bases between. Germline-derived CDR1 and CDR2 are KGHDR and SFDVKD. CDR3 nucleotide sequence: TGTGCCACCAGTGATTGGGAACAGGACGAGCAGTACTTC. This translates into CATSDWEQDEQYF.

The chain uses TRBV4-3 and TRBJ1-1; possibly TRBD1 for D (6 bases). CDR1 and CDR2 from the germline V gene are LGHNA and YSLEER. Deletions cut 1 base from V and 6 bases from J, with 12 bases between. The CDR3 consists of 14 residues. The CDR3 loop reads CASSQGLGGSEAFF. CDR3 DNA: TGCGCCAGCAGCCAAGGGTTAGGGGGGTCTGAAGCTTTCTTT.

The chain links TRBV30 to TRBJ1-4; D unresolved. The CDR3 is 12 residues long. V lost 2 bases and J lost 10, with 11 bases in between. CDR1 and CDR2 (germline): GTSNPN, SVGIG (reference sequence). CDR3 loop: CAWSIKAGKLFF. The CDR3 DNA is TGTGCCTGGAGTATAAAAGCGGGAAAACTGTTTTTT.

The chain couples TRBV12-3 or TRBV12-4 to TRBJ2-3; 10 bases map to TRBD2. CDR3 length equals 16 residues. With 6 bases clipped from V and 6 bases from J, the junction kept 12 bases outside the gene matches. CDR3 sequence: CASSTIAGGPPDTQYF. The CDR3 coding sequence is TGTGCCAGCAGCACAATAGCGGGGGGCCCCCCTGATACGCAGTATTTT.